This paragraph covers one T cell receptor (beta chain) sequence. Its target is not known. The data originate from a study of naive and memory T cell subsets. Two oligonucleotides, mixed equimolar, formed the beta constant-region primer covering TRBC1 and TRBC2. The ligated cDNA underwent four PCR rounds using SP2 and nested alpha and beta constant-region primers. Each CDR3 protein is one row after TCRdb ran MiXCR on the UMI-ligation and nested PCR reads. The table has over 130,000 distinct CDR3 sequences, about 20% seen once. Germline lookup yields CDR1 SGHAT and CDR2 FQNNGV. Deletions cut 5 bases from V and 0 bases from J, with 17 bases between. CDR3 size: 16 residues. Study results and limitations: Especially in CD8 cells, naive repertoires contained a few larger clonotypes, possibly CD45RA-re-expressing memory cells. TCR abundance followed a power law differing between naive and memory subsets.

The clonotype comes from a human donor in good health. The chain carries TRBV11-2 and TRBJ2-7; D tentatively fits TRBD1 or TRBD2 (6 bases each). What was sequenced was naive CD8+ T cells from blood. The CDR3 loop reads CASSPMDGGISYEQYF. As DNA, the CDR3 is TGTGCCAGCAGCCCTATGGACGGGGGCATCTCCTACGAGCAGTACTTC.